This TCR beta chain was found in a study of read filtering for tumor transcriptome and immune sequencing (TCRdb year 2020). About the study as a whole: The cohort consisted of approximately 16 male and approximately 15 female patients, with a mean age of about 66 years and an age range of about 40 to 85. By revised international staging, roughly 8 patients were R-ISS I, around 15 were R-ISS II and 6 or 7 were R-ISS III. Whole-transcriptome libraries were prepared with the TruSeq RNA Access Library Prep Kit after DNase treatment. TCR-region mapped reads per sample ranged from about 4.05 to 11 million with IR-seq versus only about 80 to 1,300 with RNA-seq. TCR repertoires obtained by targeted immune repertoire sequencing and by bulk whole-transcriptome sequencing performed on the same bone marrow samples were compared. One main goal was a read-filtering strategy for immune repertoire data, in particular deciding whether clonotypes backed by only one read should be removed.

Cut back by 2 bases and 0 bases, the V and J ends lie 15 bases apart. For CDR1 and CDR2, the germline V gene lists SGHRS and YFSETQ. The CDR3 contains 18 residues, cysteine and phenylalanine counted. The DNA shown is the 54-base CDR3, in frame from base 1. Study-wide findings and limitations: IR-seq captured clonotypes at much higher depth and more reliably than RNA-seq, and smaller IR-seq throughput sufficed to identify most shared clonotypes. The sorted CD138-negative fraction was composed of a mixed bone marrow immune population rather than of purified T cells. The correlation between IR-seq and RNA-seq shared clonotype proportions rose when single-read clonotypes were removed. In IR-seq, 80% to 85% of clonotypes but 3.5% to 4% of total reads were represented by single-read clonotypes, whereas in RNA-seq, approximately 73% of clonotypes and 40% to 55% of reads were represented by single-read clonotypes.

TCR libraries were built from about 400 ng RNA with the Immunoverse kit, using molecular barcoded adaptors covering alpha/delta and beta/gamma chains. TCR library preparation used the same RNA that was used for transcriptome sequencing. An Illumina HiSeq 4000 with 2 x 150 cycles was used to sequence the TCR libraries. For the original study's pipeline: TCR reads were aligned to human V, D, J and C references and assembled into CDR3 clonotypes with MiXCR, including quality filtering and error correction. Clonotype counts and gene usage diversity were analyzed with the tcR package in R. For inspection of raw mapping reads, RNA-seq reads were mapped by STAR aligner version 2.5.3a onto GRCh37 of the human genome. To test how sequencing depth affected the clonotypes detected, IR-seq fastq files were randomly downsampled with Seqtk 1.3. TCRdb reprocessed the public reads (quality trimming at Q25 with fastp, clone calling with MiXCR) and kept in-frame beta chains. Records with the same CDR3 protein are collapsed into one entry carrying the most frequent genes and DNA. The V and J calls and clone size are TCRdb's, not the authors'. This sample has 100,000 to 150,000 distinct CDR3 sequences in its table, and under 15% of those were observed once. The ten largest make up about 7.7% of the sample.

Each patient had bone marrow sampled at the time of active disease. Isolation of bone marrow mononuclear cells was performed by Ficoll-Hypaque density gradient centrifugation. CD138-negative cells were obtained by negative selection after labeling with CD138 magnetic microbeads on a MACS separator, removing myeloma plasma cells. The purity of the isolated cells was checked by flow cytometry with CD138 antibodies on an Attune NxT. Total RNA was extracted using TRIzol reagent and was quantified on a NanoDrop spectrophotometer. For each patient, paired RNA-seq and IR-seq were run on the CD138-negative bone marrow sample from that patient. This clonotype was seen at least ten times. The clone's antigen remains unknown. No qualities accompany the bases; no much larger clone lies one base away.

The TCR comes from a donor at least 40 years old with multiple myeloma. The sequence is built from TRBV5-1 and TRBJ2-6, and perhaps TRBD1 as D gene, on 5 matching bases. Sequenced material: a population of CD138-negative cells sorted from bone marrow. The intended sense of this specimen's cell subset or site label: bone marrow mononuclear cells depleted of CD138+ plasma/myeloma cells by negative magnetic selection. This receptor carries the CDR3 CASSLSPGLFSGANVLTF. The DNA sequence follows: TGCGCCAGCAGCTTATCTCCAGGGCTCTTCTCTGGGGCCAACGTCCTGACTTTC.